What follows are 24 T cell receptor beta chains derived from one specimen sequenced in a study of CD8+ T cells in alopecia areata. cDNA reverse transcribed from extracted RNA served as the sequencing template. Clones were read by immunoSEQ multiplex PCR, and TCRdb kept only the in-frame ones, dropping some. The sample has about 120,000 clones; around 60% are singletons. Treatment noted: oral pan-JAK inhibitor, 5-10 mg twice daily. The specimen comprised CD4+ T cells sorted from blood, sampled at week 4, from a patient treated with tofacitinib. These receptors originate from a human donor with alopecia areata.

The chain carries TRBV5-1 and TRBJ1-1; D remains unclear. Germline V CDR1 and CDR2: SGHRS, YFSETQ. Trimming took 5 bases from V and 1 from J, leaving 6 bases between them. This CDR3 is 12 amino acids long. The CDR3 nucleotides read TGCGCCAGCAGGCGAGGGAACACTGAAGCTTTCTTT. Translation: CASRRGNTEAFF.

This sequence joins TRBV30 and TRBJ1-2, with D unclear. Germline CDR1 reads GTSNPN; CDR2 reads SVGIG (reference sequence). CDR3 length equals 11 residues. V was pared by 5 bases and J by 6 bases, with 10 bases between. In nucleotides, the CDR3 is TGTGCCTGGGTCCGGACGAATGGCTACACCTTC. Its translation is CAWVRTNGYTF.

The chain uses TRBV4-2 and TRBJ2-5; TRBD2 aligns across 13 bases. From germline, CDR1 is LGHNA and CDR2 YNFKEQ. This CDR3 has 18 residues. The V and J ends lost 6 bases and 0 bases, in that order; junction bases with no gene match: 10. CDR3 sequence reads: CASRRGLAGVEYQETQYF. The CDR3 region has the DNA TGTGCCAGCAGACGCGGACTAGCGGGGGTAGAGTACCAAGAGACCCAGTACTTC.

CDR3 sequence reads: CASSYPGQGTYEQYF. The CDR3 region has the DNA TGTGCCAGCAGTTACCCCGGACAGGGAACCTACGAGCAGTACTTC. The chain employs TRBV6-5 and TRBJ2-7; 8 positions agree with TRBD1. Losses at the gene ends were 2 bases for V and 2 bases for J; bases not matched to a gene: 5. The germline CDR1 and CDR2 sequences are MNHEY and SVGAGI. The CDR3 is made up of 15 amino acids.

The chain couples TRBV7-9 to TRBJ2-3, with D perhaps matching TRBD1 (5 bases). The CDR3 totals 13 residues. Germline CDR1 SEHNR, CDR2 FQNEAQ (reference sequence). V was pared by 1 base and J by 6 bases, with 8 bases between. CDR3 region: CASSLEGPDTQYF. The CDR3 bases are TGTGCCAGCAGCTTAGAGGGGCCGGATACGCAGTATTTT.

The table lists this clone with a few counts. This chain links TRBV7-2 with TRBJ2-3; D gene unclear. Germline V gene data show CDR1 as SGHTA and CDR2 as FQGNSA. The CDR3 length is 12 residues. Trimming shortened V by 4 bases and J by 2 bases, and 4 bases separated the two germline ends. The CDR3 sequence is CASSSITDTQYF. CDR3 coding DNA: TGTGCCAGCAGCTCGATCACAGATACGCAGTATTTT.

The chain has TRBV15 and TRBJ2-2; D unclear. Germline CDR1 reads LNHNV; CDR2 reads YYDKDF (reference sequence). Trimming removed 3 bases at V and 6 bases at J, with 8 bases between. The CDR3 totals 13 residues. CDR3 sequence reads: CATSSLASGELFF. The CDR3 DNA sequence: TGTGCCACCAGCAGCTTAGCCTCCGGGGAGCTGTTTTTT.

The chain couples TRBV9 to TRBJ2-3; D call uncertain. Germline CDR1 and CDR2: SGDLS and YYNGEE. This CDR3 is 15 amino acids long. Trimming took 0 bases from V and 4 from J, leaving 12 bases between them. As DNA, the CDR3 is TGTGCCAGCAGCGTAGACATCGAGAAGGCAGATACGCAGTATTTT. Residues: CASSVDIEKADTQYF.

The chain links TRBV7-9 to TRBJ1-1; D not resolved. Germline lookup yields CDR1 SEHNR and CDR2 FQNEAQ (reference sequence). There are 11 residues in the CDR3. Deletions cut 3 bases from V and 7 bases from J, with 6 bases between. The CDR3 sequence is CASSLQHEAFF. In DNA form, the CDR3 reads TGTGCCAGCAGCTTGCAGCATGAAGCTTTCTTT.

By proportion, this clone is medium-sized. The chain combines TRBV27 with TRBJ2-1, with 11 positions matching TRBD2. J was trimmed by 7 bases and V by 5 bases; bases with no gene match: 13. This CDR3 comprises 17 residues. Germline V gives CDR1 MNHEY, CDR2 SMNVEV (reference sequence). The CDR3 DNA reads TGTGCCAGCAGTACCCTAATACTAGCGGGAGTCGTGAATGAGCAGTTCTTC. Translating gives CASSTLILAGVVNEQFF.

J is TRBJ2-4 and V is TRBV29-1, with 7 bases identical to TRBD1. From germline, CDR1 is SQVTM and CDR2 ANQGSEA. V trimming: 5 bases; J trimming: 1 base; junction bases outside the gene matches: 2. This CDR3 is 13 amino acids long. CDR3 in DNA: TGCAGCGTTAAGGGACAGGCCAAAAACATTCAGTACTTC. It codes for CSVKGQAKNIQYF.

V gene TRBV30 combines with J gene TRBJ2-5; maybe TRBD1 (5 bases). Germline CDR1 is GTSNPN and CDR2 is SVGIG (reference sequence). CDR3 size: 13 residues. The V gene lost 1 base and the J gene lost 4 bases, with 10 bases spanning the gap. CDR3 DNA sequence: TGTGCCTGGAGTGGGGCTAGGGGAGAGACCCAGTACTTC. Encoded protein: CAWSGARGETQYF.

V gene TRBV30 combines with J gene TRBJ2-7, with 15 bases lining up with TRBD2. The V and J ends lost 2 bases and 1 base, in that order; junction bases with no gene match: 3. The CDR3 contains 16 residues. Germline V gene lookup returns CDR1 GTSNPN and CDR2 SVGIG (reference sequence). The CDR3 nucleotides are TGTGCCTGGAGTCCGGGACTAGCGGGAGGTTCCTACGAGCAGTACTTC. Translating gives CAWSPGLAGGSYEQYF.

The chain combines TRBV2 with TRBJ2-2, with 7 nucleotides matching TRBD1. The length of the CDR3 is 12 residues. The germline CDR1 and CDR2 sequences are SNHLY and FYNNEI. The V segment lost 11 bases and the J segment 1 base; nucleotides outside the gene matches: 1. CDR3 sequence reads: CAGDRNTGELFF. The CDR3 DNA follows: TGTGCCGGGGACAGGAACACCGGGGAGCTGTTTTTT. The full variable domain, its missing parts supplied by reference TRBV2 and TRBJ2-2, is EPEVTQTPSHQVTQMGQEVILRCVPISNHLYFYWYRQILGQKVEFLVSFYNNEISEKSEIFDDQFSVERPDGSNFTLKIRSTKLEDSAMYFCAGDRNTGELFFGEGSRLTVL.

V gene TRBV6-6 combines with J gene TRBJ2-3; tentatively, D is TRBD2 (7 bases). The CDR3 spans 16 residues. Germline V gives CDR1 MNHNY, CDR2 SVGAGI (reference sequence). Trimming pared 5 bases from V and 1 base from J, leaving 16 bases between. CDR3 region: CASSRRGAPGTDTQYF. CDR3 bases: TGTGCCAGCAGTCGACGGGGGGCCCCCGGCACAGATACGCAGTATTTT.

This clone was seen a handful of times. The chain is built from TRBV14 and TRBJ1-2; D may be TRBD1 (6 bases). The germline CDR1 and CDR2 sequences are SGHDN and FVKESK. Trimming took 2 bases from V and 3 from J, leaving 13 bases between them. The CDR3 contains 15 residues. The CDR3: CASSQYQGGHYGYTF. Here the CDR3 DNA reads TGTGCCAGCAGCCAATATCAAGGGGGGCACTATGGCTACACCTTC.

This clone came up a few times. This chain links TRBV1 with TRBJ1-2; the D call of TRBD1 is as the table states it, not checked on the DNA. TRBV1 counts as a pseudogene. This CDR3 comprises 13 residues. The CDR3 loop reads CTSSDRIRNGYTF. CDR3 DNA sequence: TGCACCAGCAGCGACAGGATAAGGAATGGCTACACCTTC.

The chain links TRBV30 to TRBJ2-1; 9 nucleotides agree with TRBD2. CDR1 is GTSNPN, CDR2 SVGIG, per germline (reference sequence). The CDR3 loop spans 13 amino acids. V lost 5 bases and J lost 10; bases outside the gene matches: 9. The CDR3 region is CAWALEAGGEQFF. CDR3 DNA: TGTGCCTGGGCATTAGAAGCGGGAGGAGAGCAGTTCTTC.

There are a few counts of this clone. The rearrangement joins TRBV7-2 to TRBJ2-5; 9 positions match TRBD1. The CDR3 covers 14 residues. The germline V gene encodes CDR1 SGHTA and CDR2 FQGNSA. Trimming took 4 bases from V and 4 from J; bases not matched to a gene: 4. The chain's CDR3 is CASSYGQGPETQYF. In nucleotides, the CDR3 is TGTGCCAGCAGCTACGGACAGGGGCCAGAGACCCAGTACTTC.

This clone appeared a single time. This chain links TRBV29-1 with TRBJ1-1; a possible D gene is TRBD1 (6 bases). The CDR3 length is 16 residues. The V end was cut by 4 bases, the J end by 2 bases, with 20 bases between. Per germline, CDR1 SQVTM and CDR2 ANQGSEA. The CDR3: CSVAAGEGYRNTEAFF. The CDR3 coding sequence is TGCAGCGTTGCCGCAGGGGAAGGATACCGAAACACTGAAGCTTTCTTT.

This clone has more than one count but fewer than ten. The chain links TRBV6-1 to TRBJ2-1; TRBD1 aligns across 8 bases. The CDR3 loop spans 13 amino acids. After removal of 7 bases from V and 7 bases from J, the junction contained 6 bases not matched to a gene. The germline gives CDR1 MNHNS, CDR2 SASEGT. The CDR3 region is CASKRTGSNEQFF. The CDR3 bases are TGTGCCAGCAAACGGACAGGGTCGAATGAGCAGTTCTTC.

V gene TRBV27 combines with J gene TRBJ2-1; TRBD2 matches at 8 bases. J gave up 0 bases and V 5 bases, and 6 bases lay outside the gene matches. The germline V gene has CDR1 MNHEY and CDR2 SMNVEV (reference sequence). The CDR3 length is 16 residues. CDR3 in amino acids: CASSPLAESSYNEQFF. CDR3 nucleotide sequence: TGTGCCAGCAGTCCACTAGCGGAAAGCTCCTACAATGAGCAGTTCTTC.

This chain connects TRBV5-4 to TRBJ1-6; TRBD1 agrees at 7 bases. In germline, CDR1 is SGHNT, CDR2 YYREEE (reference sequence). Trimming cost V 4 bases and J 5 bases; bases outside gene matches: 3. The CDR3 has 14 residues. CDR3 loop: CASSEQGNNSPLHF. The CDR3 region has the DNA TGTGCCAGCAGCGAACAGGGGAATAATTCACCCCTCCACTTT.

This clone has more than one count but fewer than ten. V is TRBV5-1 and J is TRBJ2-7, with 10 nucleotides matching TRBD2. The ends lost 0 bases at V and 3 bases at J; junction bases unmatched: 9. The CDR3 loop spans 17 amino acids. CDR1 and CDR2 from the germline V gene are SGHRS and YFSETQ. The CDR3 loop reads CASSLGPARLAGYEQYF. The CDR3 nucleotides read TGCGCCAGCAGCTTGGGGCCGGCTCGACTAGCGGGCTACGAGCAGTACTTC.